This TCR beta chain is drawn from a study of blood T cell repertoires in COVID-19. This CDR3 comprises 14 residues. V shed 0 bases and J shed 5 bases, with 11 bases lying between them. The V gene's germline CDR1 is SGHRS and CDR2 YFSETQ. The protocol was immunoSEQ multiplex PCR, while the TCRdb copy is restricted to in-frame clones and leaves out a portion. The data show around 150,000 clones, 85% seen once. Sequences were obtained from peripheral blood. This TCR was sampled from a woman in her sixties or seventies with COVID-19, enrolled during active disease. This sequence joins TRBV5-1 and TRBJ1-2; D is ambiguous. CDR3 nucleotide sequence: TGCGCCAGCAGCTTGGCGTGGGGAGGTTATGGCTACACCTTC. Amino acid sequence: CASSLAWGGYGYTF.